Following are 22 T cell receptor beta chains from one sample sequenced in a study of blood T cell repertoires in COVID-19. Some clones are missing from TCRdb's copy, which holds only in-frame ones; the method was immunoSEQ multiplex PCR. The repertoire consists of about 260,000 clones, with over 80% occurring once and the leading ten covering around 1.5%. Material for sequencing was peripheral blood. The receptors derive from a woman between 40 and 50 years old who had recovered from COVID-19.

The chain carries TRBV2 and TRBJ1-4; maybe TRBD1 (5 bases). Per the germline V gene, CDR1 is SNHLY and CDR2 is FYNNEI. This CDR3 has 15 amino acids. V was trimmed by 7 bases and J by 5 bases, leaving 17 bases between them. The CDR3 region is CASINQGQTNEKLFF. The CDR3 region has the DNA TGTGCCAGCATTAACCAGGGTCAAACAAATGAAAAACTGTTTTTT.

This clone was seen more than once but under ten times. The genes are TRBV18 and TRBJ1-1, with D perhaps TRBD1 (5 bases). V lost 0 bases, J lost 8 bases, and 13 bases lay in between. The V gene's germline CDR1 is KGHSH and CDR2 LQKENI. This CDR3 is 14 amino acids long. DNA of the CDR3: TGTGCCAGCTCACCACCGGGTAGGGGATTCGAAGCTTTCTTT. Its translation: CASSPPGRGFEAFF.

The rearrangement links TRBV7-2 to TRBJ1-4, with a possible D match to TRBD1 (6 bases). The CDR3 length is 15 residues. The germline V gene encodes CDR1 SGHTA and CDR2 FQGNSA. V was shortened by 4 bases and J by 5 bases, with 14 bases between the two germline ends. The CDR3 nucleotides are TGTGCCAGCAGCTACCGAGGACAGTTAAATGAAAAACTGTTTTTT. Its protein product is CASSYRGQLNEKLFF.

The chain links TRBV9 to TRBJ2-2; perhaps TRBD2 as D (6 bases). V lost 2 bases and J lost 6, with 20 bases in between. Germline CDR1 reads SGDLS; CDR2 reads YYNGEE. This CDR3 spans 17 amino acids. In DNA form, the CDR3 reads TGTGCCAGCAGCGTTGGGGGGACGTGGTTGGAGGCCGGGGAGCTGTTTTTT. This codes for CASSVGGTWLEAGELFF.

The chain couples TRBV9 to TRBJ1-1; tentative D call: TRBD1 (5 bases). Germline CDR1 is SGDLS and CDR2 is YYNGEE. V lost 4 bases and J 5 bases, leaving 12 bases between the germline ends. The CDR3 contains 13 residues. The CDR3 loop is CASSLGGETEAFF. In DNA, the CDR3 is TGTGCCAGCAGCCTCGGGGGAGAAACTGAAGCTTTCTTT.

This chain uses TRBV5-1 with TRBJ1-1; weak D call: TRBD1 (5 bases). The V and J ends lost 2 bases and 3 bases respectively, with 11 bases between them. Germline loops: CDR1 SGHRS, CDR2 YFSETQ. CDR3 length equals 14 residues. Here the CDR3 reads CASSFGGGDTEAFF. The CDR3 DNA reads TGCGCCAGCAGCTTTGGGGGAGGGGACACTGAAGCTTTCTTT.

Remarks on this clone: Other DNA sequences from this sample encode an identical CDR3 as well. The V call is TRBV2, the J call TRBJ1-5; 7 bases are shared with TRBD1. The CDR3 runs to 14 residues. The V gene end was trimmed by 6 bases and the J gene end by 2 bases; junction bases not matched to a gene: 4. Looked up from germline, CDR1 is SNHLY and CDR2 is FYNNEI. The CDR3 DNA sequence: TGTGCCAGCAGCGGAACAGGGGGCAATCAGCCCCAGCATTTT. Encoded protein: CASSGTGGNQPQHF.

V and J are TRBV6-4 and TRBJ1-1, with TRBD1 as a possible D gene (5 bases). The V end lost 5 bases, the J end lost 3 bases, and 10 bases lay between the germline ends. This CDR3 contains 13 residues. The germline gives CDR1 MRHNA, CDR2 SNTAGT. The CDR3 is CASSSQGDTEAFF. CDR3 nucleotide sequence: TGTGCCAGCAGTTCGCAGGGCGACACTGAAGCTTTCTTT.

The V and J genes are TRBV5-1 and TRBJ2-7; 7 bases are shared with TRBD1. The V gene's germline CDR1 is SGHRS and CDR2 YFSETQ. V gave up 2 bases and J gave up 0 bases; unmatched junction bases: 5. The length of the CDR3 is 15 residues. The CDR3 DNA sequence: TGCGCCAGCAGCTTCGGGGACAGATACTCCTACGAGCAGTACTTC. Protein: CASSFGDRYSYEQYF.

V and J are TRBV15 and TRBJ2-1, with 8 bases that match TRBD2. J gave up 4 bases and V 5 bases, and 10 bases lay outside the gene matches. From germline, CDR1 is LNHNV and CDR2 YYDKDF (reference sequence). This CDR3 is built from 16 residues. CDR3 region: CATSPLSGGPYNEQFF. Here the CDR3 DNA reads TGTGCCACCAGCCCCTTAAGCGGGGGACCTTACAATGAGCAGTTCTTC.

The V call is TRBV6-5, the J call TRBJ1-1; perhaps TRBD1 as D (6 bases). V gave up 5 bases and J gave up 2 bases, with 15 bases separating them. There are 15 residues in the CDR3. CDR1 MNHEY and CDR2 SVGAGI come from the germline V gene. The chain's CDR3 is CASSRTRGANTEAFF. The CDR3 DNA is TGTGCCAGCAGTCGAACCCGGGGGGCAAACACTGAAGCTTTCTTT.

This sequence joins TRBV18 and TRBJ1-1; the D is unclear. Trimming removed 3 bases at V and 1 base at J, with 6 bases between. The CDR3 extends over 13 amino acids. Germline V lookup: CDR1 KGHSH, CDR2 LQKENI. The CDR3 nucleotides read TGTGCCAGCTCACCGGTACAGAACACTGAAGCTTTCTTT. Its translation is CASSPVQNTEAFF.

The chain recombines TRBV19 with TRBJ1-2, with 9 bases matching TRBD1. The CDR3 consists of 14 residues. Germline V gives CDR1 LNHDA, CDR2 SQIVND (reference sequence). V trimming: 6 bases; J trimming: 7 bases; junction bases outside the gene matches: 9. The CDR3 spells CASRGRDRVSGYTF. In DNA, the CDR3 is TGTGCCAGTAGGGGCCGGGACAGGGTGTCTGGCTACACCTTC.

The chain combines TRBV29-1 with TRBJ1-3; no clear D gene. Trimming cost V 4 bases and J 0 bases, with 4 bases left between them. The CDR3 length is 12 residues. Germline V lookup: CDR1 SQVTM, CDR2 ANQGSEA. CDR3: CSVVYSGNTIYF. The CDR3 DNA reads as TGCAGCGTTGTTTACTCTGGAAACACCATATATTTT.

V is TRBV5-6 and J is TRBJ2-4, with 10 bases lining up with TRBD2. This CDR3 is 17 amino acids long. Trimming took 4 bases from V and 6 from J; bases not matched to a gene: 13. Germline values: CDR1 SGHDT, CDR2 YYEEEE. CDR3 bases: TGTGCCAGCAGCGATTCCCGATCTAGCGGGGGACGAAACATTCAGTACTTC. This sequence encodes CASSDSRSSGGRNIQYF.

The chain uses TRBV4-1 and TRBJ2-3; D is ambiguous. Germline V gives CDR1 MGHRA, CDR2 YSYEKL. Trimming stripped 0 bases from V and 0 bases from J, with 10 bases between. This CDR3 spans 16 amino acids. The CDR3 coding sequence is TGCGCCAGCAGCCAAGATCTGGGCATCAGCACAGATACGCAGTATTTT. Encoded protein: CASSQDLGISTDTQYF.

The chain is built from TRBV15 and TRBJ1-2, with 9 bases lining up with TRBD1. V shed 5 bases and J 4 bases; nucleotides not matched to a gene: 5. The CDR3 contains 14 residues. Looked up from germline, CDR1 is LNHNV and CDR2 is YYDKDF (reference sequence). The chain's CDR3 is CATSGMDRGYGYTF. The CDR3, as DNA: TGTGCCACCAGCGGGATGGACAGGGGCTATGGCTACACCTTC.

The gene calls are TRBV6-5 and TRBJ1-5; 7 positions agree with TRBD1. After removal of 6 bases from V and 5 bases from J, the junction contained 10 bases not matched to a gene. Germline lookup yields CDR1 MNHEY and CDR2 SVGAGI. The CDR3 totals 15 residues. The DNA of the CDR3 is TGTGCCAGCAGGGCACAGGGGTTCGGGGATCAGCCCCAGCATTTT. As protein: CASRAQGFGDQPQHF.

The J gene is TRBJ1-1, the V gene TRBV7-2; D gene ambiguous. CDR1 SGHTA and CDR2 FQGNSA come from the germline V gene. V shed 1 base and J shed 1 base, with 19 bases lying between them. The CDR3 runs to 18 residues. CDR3 region: CASSLVALREGRNTEAFF. CDR3 nucleotide sequence: TGTGCCAGCAGCTTAGTCGCACTCCGGGAAGGGAGGAACACTGAAGCTTTCTTT.

J is TRBJ1-1 and V is TRBV9, with TRBD1 identical over 7 bases. The germline V gene has CDR1 SGDLS and CDR2 YYNGEE. The CDR3 has 14 amino acids. The V segment lost 3 bases and the J segment 7 bases; nucleotides outside the gene matches: 9. Written as DNA, the CDR3 is TGTGCCAGCAGCGCCCCAGGGGGACGAGGTGAAGCTTTCTTT. Protein product: CASSAPGGRGEAFF. Looking up the rest from reference TRBV9 and TRBJ1-1 gives the full variable domain: DSGVTQTPKHLITATGQRVTLRCSPRSGDLSVYWYQQSLDQGLQFLIQYYNGEERAKGNILERFSAQQFPDLHSELNLSSLELGDSALYFCASSAPGGRGEAFFGQGTRLTVV.

The CDR3 sequence: CASSLGLAGGNEQFF. CDR3 in DNA: TGTGCCAGCAGCCTAGGACTAGCGGGGGGAAATGAGCAGTTCTTC. V is TRBV5-4 and J is TRBJ2-1; 14 bases line up with TRBD2. The trim removed 4 bases at V and 7 bases at J, leaving 4 bases unmatched. The germline CDR1 and CDR2 sequences are SGHNT and YYREEE (reference sequence). The CDR3 totals 15 residues.

This clone was seen a handful of times. The chain has TRBV7-9 and TRBJ1-2, with 9 bases that match TRBD1. Germline loops: CDR1 SEHNR, CDR2 FQNEAQ (reference sequence). The CDR3 is made up of 17 amino acids. J gave up 4 bases and V 0 bases, and 9 bases lay outside the gene matches. This chain's CDR3 is CASSLAGHRGQSYGYTF. As DNA, the CDR3 is TGTGCCAGCAGCTTAGCGGGTCACAGGGGGCAGAGCTATGGCTACACCTTC.